What follows describes a single T cell receptor (beta chain). Antigen specificity is unknown. The entry originates in a study of identifying expanded T cells in peripheral blood. Study-level points and caveats: Differentially abundant clones: roughly 1.2 between replicates, roughly 16 at around 15 days, around 20 at four.

Healthy donors had no documented immune events, such as infections, while sampled. Sequencing used immunoSEQ multiplex PCR; TCRdb keeps in-frame clones, though not all of them. The data contain 50,000 to 75,000 clones, around four fifths of them seen just once; the ten biggest clones take up approximately 15%. The receptor was derived from a person aged 18 to 75 in good health. Material: blood.

In DNA form, the CDR3 reads TGTGCCAGTAGCTCGCAGGGGGGAGCCACCGGGGAGCTGTTTTTT. This translates into CASSSQGGATGELFF. The chain couples TRBV19 to TRBJ2-2; D possibly corresponds to TRBD1 (7 bases). CDR3 length: 15 amino acids. Looked up from germline, CDR1 is LNHDA and CDR2 is SQIVND (reference sequence). V was shortened by 6 bases and J by 4 bases, with 15 bases between the two germline ends. Using reference TRBV19 and TRBJ2-2 for the parts outside the CDR3, the full variable domain is DGGITQSPKYLFRKEGQNVTLSCEQNLNHDAMYWYRQDPGQGLRLIYYSQIVNDFQKGDIAEGYSVSREKKESFPLTVTSAQKNPTAFYLCASSSQGGATGELFFGEGSRLTVL.